Listed below are T cell receptor beta chains from one sample, sequenced in a study of blood T cell repertoires in COVID-19. Produced via immunoSEQ multiplex PCR; TCRdb's table is partial and in-frame only. The sample lists approximately 200,000 clones; 75% to 85% were seen once. Sequenced: peripheral blood. These receptors were obtained from a woman in her thirties or forties with COVID-19, enrolled during active disease. Both conserved end residues are part of each CDR3. A D gene is named only where the DNA matches it firmly. Part of the rows lack a size; the others show once, few, many or a class for expanded clones.

>.|.|TRBV3-1/TRBV3-2|TRBJ2-7
CASSQEWGPYEQYF
TGTGCCAGCAGCCAAGAATGGGGGCCCTACGAGCAGTACTTC
>.|TRBD2|TRBV7-2|TRBJ2-5
CASSFLPAGGQETQYF
TGTGCCAGCAGCTTCCTTCCAGCGGGGGGTCAAGAGACCCAGTACTTC
>.|TRBD2|TRBV10-3|TRBJ2-1
CAISDREGRNEQFF
TGTGCCATCAGTGATCGGGAGGGTAGGAATGAGCAGTTCTTC
>many|.|TRBV12-5|TRBJ1-6
CASGLGQINSPLHF
TGTGCTAGTGGTTTGGGACAGATTAATTCACCCCTCCACTTT
>.|TRBD1|TRBV5-1|TRBJ1-5
CASSLGTGDQPQHF
TGCGCCAGCAGCTTGGGGACAGGGGATCAGCCCCAGCATTTT
>.|TRBD1|TRBV30|TRBJ2-7
CAWSRKTGTAPAYYEQYF
TGTGCCTGGAGTCGAAAAACCGGGACAGCTCCGGCTTACTACGAGCAGTACTTC
>.|.|TRBV5-1|TRBJ2-7
CASSLALGPPYEQYF
TGCGCCAGCAGCTTGGCCTTGGGCCCGCCCTACGAGCAGTACTTC
>.|.|TRBV3-1/TRBV3-2|TRBJ2-3
CASSPSTDTQYF
TGTGCCAGCAGTCCTAGCACAGATACGCAGTATTTT
>.|TRBD1|TRBV5-1|TRBJ1-5
CASSLGSRGPGQPQHF
TGCGCCAGCAGCTTGGGTAGCAGGGGGCCCGGACAGCCCCAGCATTTT
>.|TRBD1|TRBV4-3|TRBJ2-7
CASSYSGTGEYEQYF
TGCGCCAGCAGCTATTCCGGGACAGGGGAATACGAGCAGTACTTC
>few|TRBD1|TRBV11-2|TRBJ1-6
CASSSGTVGNSPLHF
TGTGCCAGCAGCTCCGGGACAGTGGGAAATTCACCCCTCCACTTT
>.|TRBD2|TRBV4-1|TRBJ2-1
CASSQGRGLVYAEQFF
TGCGCCAGCAGCCAAGGAAGGGGACTAGTTTATGCCGAGCAGTTCTTC
>few|TRBD1|TRBV10-3|TRBJ2-5
CAISPDRGETQYF
TGTGCCATCAGTCCGGACAGGGGGGAGACCCAGTACTTC
>.|.|TRBV14|TRBJ2-7
CASSPYGLAGDEQYF
TGTGCCAGCAGCCCGTACGGATTAGCCGGGGACGAGCAGTACTTC
>.|TRBD2|TRBV5-4|TRBJ2-3
CASSPGGAIPTGDTQYF
TGTGCCAGCAGCCCGGGGGGGGCAATACCCACCGGCGATACGCAGTATTTT
>.|.|TRBV7-2|TRBJ1-4
CASSLGQIYNEKLFF
TGTGCCAGCAGCTTAGGGCAGATATATAATGAAAAACTGTTTTTT
>.|.|TRBV14|TRBJ2-1
CASSHLTGGDEQFF
TGTGCCAGCAGCCACTTGACAGGTGGGGATGAGCAGTTCTTC
>once|TRBD1|TRBV5-8|TRBJ1-3
CASSTGQGSGNTIYF
TGTGCCAGCAGCACGGGACAGGGGTCGGGAAACACCATATATTTT
>.|TRBD1|TRBV5-6|TRBJ1-6
CASSLVRGSYNSPLHF
TGTGCCAGCAGCTTGGTCAGGGGGTCCTATAATTCACCCCTCCACTTT
>.|TRBD1|TRBV7-8|TRBJ1-2
CASSPGTGVGYTF
TGTGCCAGCAGCCCAGGGACAGGGGTAGGCTACACCTTC
>.|TRBD1|TRBV4-3|TRBJ1-2
CASKPGQGAPPNYGYTF
TGCGCCAGCAAACCGGGACAGGGGGCCCCACCTAACTATGGCTACACCTTC
>.|TRBD1|TRBV29-1|TRBJ2-5
CSARGGQETQYF
TGCAGCGCGCGAGGGGGCCAGGAGACCCAGTACTTC
>.|.|TRBV3-1/TRBV3-2|TRBJ2-3
CASSQDWSGVHTDTQYF
TGTGCCAGCAGCCAAGATTGGTCAGGGGTACACACAGATACGCAGTATTTT
>.|TRBD2|TRBV7-2|TRBJ2-3
CASSPLAGGQYF
TGTGCCAGCAGTCCTCTAGCGGGGGGGCAGTATTTT
>.|.|TRBV4-2|TRBJ2-2
CASSWPGQNTGELFF
TGTGCCAGCAGTTGGCCGGGACAGAACACCGGGGAGCTGTTTTTT
>.|TRBD2|TRBV9|TRBJ2-3
CASSSLAGTLGDTQYF
TGTGCCAGCAGCTCGTTAGCGGGAACCTTAGGAGATACGCAGTATTTT
>.|TRBD2|TRBV27|TRBJ2-1
CASSLRSGGPSSYNEQFF
TGTGCCAGCAGTTTACGTAGCGGGGGGCCGAGCTCCTACAATGAGCAGTTCTTC
>.|.|TRBV11-2|TRBJ2-4
CASSSRTGIQYF
TGTGCCAGCAGCTCCCGGACTGGCATTCAGTACTTC
>.|.|TRBV7-9|TRBJ1-1
CASSLRGANTEAFF
TGTGCCAGCAGCTTACGGGGGGCGAACACTGAAGCTTTCTTT
>.|.|TRBV5-1|TRBJ1-1
CASSFMANTEAFF
TGCGCCAGCAGCTTCATGGCCAACACTGAAGCTTTCTTT
>.|.|TRBV9|TRBJ2-7
CASSEGGGSLSYEQYF
TGTGCCAGCAGCGAGGGTGGAGGCTCCCTCTCTTACGAGCAGTACTTC
>.|.|TRBV20-1|TRBJ2-7
CSAIVRDEQYF
TGCAGTGCCATCGTCCGGGACGAGCAGTACTTC
>once|TRBD1|TRBV5-1|TRBJ2-7
CASSPRTGGLHEQYF
TGCGCCAGCAGCCCCCGGACAGGGGGCTTGCACGAGCAGTACTTC
>.|.|TRBV10-3|TRBJ1-5
CAISRKQSNQPQHF
TGTGCCATCAGTAGAAAACAGAGCAATCAGCCCCAGCATTTT
>.|TRBD2|TRBV9|TRBJ2-7
CASSVVAGAYEQYF
TGTGCCAGCAGCGTAGTTGCGGGGGCCTACGAGCAGTACTTC
>.|.|TRBV29-1|TRBJ2-3
CSVTDRTSTDTQYF
TGCAGCGTTACCGACAGGACATCCACAGATACGCAGTATTTT
>.|.|TRBV7-8|TRBJ2-7
CASSASEVLAPDEQYF
TGTGCCAGCAGCGCCTCGGAGGTATTGGCCCCCGACGAGCAGTACTTC
>.|.|TRBV6-5|TRBJ2-1
CASSYSNFYSGNEQFF
TGTGCCAGCAGTTACTCAAACTTCTATTCTGGCAATGAGCAGTTCTTC
>once|TRBD1|TRBV19|TRBJ2-7
CASSLRTGTPYEQYF
TGTGCCAGTAGTCTTCGGACAGGTACTCCCTACGAGCAGTACTTC
>few|TRBD1|TRBV12-3/TRBV12-4|TRBJ2-3
CATLQGNTDTQYF
TGTGCCACCCTACAGGGGAACACAGATACGCAGTATTTT
>.|.|TRBV19|TRBJ1-2
CATALSGATNGYTF
TGTGCCACTGCCCTTAGCGGGGCCACAAATGGCTACACCTTC
>.|.|TRBV20-1|TRBJ1-4
CSASPPGSASNEKLFF
TGCAGTGCTAGTCCCCCGGGGTCCGCCTCTAATGAAAAACTGTTTTTT
>.|TRBD1|TRBV27|TRBJ1-6
CASTSTYRGLDSPLHF
TGTGCCAGCACCTCGACCTACAGGGGATTGGATTCACCCCTCCACTTT